This TCR beta chain was observed in a study of blood T cell repertoires in COVID-19. Looking at the study overall: Recovered participants had two consecutive negative NP/OP PCR tests, healthcare professional clearance, or symptom resolution. Material from acute and convalescent COVID-19 was sourced from the United States, Italy and Spain.

Data came from immunoSEQ multiplex PCR; TCRdb stores just in-frame clones and leaves some out. The sample consists of approximately 170,000 clones, 65% to 80% of them appearing once. CDR1 and CDR2 (germline): SNHLY, FYNNEI. The V end lost 6 bases, the J end lost 2 bases, and 8 bases lay between the germline ends. This CDR3 spans 12 amino acids. This clone was observed once. The V and J genes are TRBV2 and TRBJ2-7; no clear D. Material for sequencing was PBMCs or T cells enriched from blood (not recorded which). The sequence derives from a woman in her seventies in a cohort exposed to, infected with or recovered from COVID-19 (not recorded which). CDR3 protein: CASRERAYEQYF. CDR3 coding DNA: TGTGCCAGCAGGGAGAGAGCCTACGAGCAGTACTTC.